This TCR beta chain was found in a study of cytomegalovirus exposure and HLA in healthy donors. This clone was counted once. Antigen: not known. A multiplex PCR was run with 60 Vbeta primers and 13 Jbeta primers. Here immunoSEQ multiplex PCR was the method, and the copy in TCRdb shows in-frame clones only, minus some. Among around 170,000 clones listed, 81% were seen once. Study-level results: The likely origin of a cluster of highly shared sequence variants was a sequencing artifact. In a later analysis, parvovirus B19, influenza, CMV and Epstein-Barr virus appeared linked to several top co-occurrence clusters. Fewer N-insertions than the roughly 630-donor mean were reportedly shown by an Asian-associated ancestry cluster in a later analysis. The study assumed roughly uniform donor sequencing depth for presence/absence analyses.

The sequenced sample was PBMCs. The sequence was collected from a man aged 50 or older in good health and CMV-seronegative.

The CDR3 sequence: CASSSFRDRPTTNEKLFF. Written as DNA, the CDR3 is TGCGCCAGCAGCTCCTTCCGGGACAGGCCTACAACTAATGAAAAACTGTTTTTT. The chain has TRBV5-1 and TRBJ1-4, with 8 bases matching TRBD1. The CDR3 covers 18 residues. V lost 3 bases, J lost 0 bases, and 10 bases stayed unmatched. Germline-derived CDR1 and CDR2 are SGHRS and YFSETQ.